This passage covers 14 T cell receptor beta chains from one sample sequenced in a study of blood T cell repertoires in COVID-19. Repertoires were generated with immunoSEQ multiplex PCR, while TCRdb's copy carries only in-frame clones and drops some. The sample carries roughly 200,000 clones, 82% recorded once. The material sequenced was PBMCs or T cells enriched from blood (not recorded which). These receptors all come from a woman aged 55-69 years with acute COVID-19.

The chain joins TRBV29-1 to TRBJ1-5; 7 nucleotides line up with TRBD1. Germline loops: CDR1 SQVTM, CDR2 ANQGSEA. V gave up 6 bases and J gave up 0 bases; unmatched junction bases: 8. This CDR3 spans 15 amino acids. The CDR3 is CSVGPGTDSNQPQHF. The DNA for the CDR3 is TGCAGCGTGGGACCCGGGACAGATAGCAATCAGCCCCAGCATTTT.

V is TRBV3-1 (or the pseudogene TRBV3-2) and J is TRBJ1-5; D gene ambiguous. The CDR3 spans 14 residues. With 0 bases removed from V and 3 bases from J, the gap between germline ends came to 6 bases. The germline V gene has CDR1 LGHDT and CDR2 YNNKEL (reference sequence). The CDR3, as DNA: TGTGCCAGCAGCCAAGAACAGAACAATCAGCCCCAGCATTTT. Protein product: CASSQEQNNQPQHF.

This clone appeared a single time. The CDR3 sequence is CASSVDSYGYTF. The CDR3 nucleotides are TGTGCCAGCTCCGTAGACTCCTATGGCTACACCTTC. The chain employs TRBV18 and TRBJ1-2; D is undetermined. The CDR3 is 12 amino acids. Trimming cost V 6 bases and J 4 bases, with 9 bases left between them. CDR1 and CDR2 (germline): KGHSH, LQKENI.

As concerns this clone: The sample carries other DNA sequences with the same CDR3. This chain connects TRBV3-1 (or the pseudogene TRBV3-2) to TRBJ1-3; D possibly corresponds to TRBD1 (5 bases). With 1 base removed from V and 4 bases from J, the gap between germline ends came to 5 bases. The CDR3 covers 13 residues. Germline V gene data show CDR1 as LGHDT and CDR2 as YNNKEL (reference sequence). The CDR3 region has the DNA TGTGCCAGCAGCCAAGGACAGGGAAACACCATATATTTT. Translated, it gives CASSQGQGNTIYF.

The CDR3 sequence is CAWRWGLSYNSPLHF. The CDR3 DNA reads as TGTGCCTGGCGATGGGGCCTCTCCTATAATTCACCCCTCCACTTT. V gene TRBV30 combines with J gene TRBJ1-6; D is possibly TRBD1 (5 bases). Germline V gives CDR1 GTSNPN, CDR2 SVGIG (reference sequence). V was cut by 5 bases and J by 0 bases, with 11 bases left in between. The CDR3 runs to 15 residues.

The rearrangement links TRBV4-3 to TRBJ1-2; 7 bases map to TRBD1. In germline, CDR1 is LGHNA, CDR2 YSLEER. V lost 3 bases to trimming and J lost 0 bases; unmatched junction nucleotides: 10. The CDR3 consists of 17 residues. This CDR3 reads CASSHSRGGGANYGYTF. Here the CDR3 DNA reads TGCGCCAGCAGCCACTCTCGAGGAGGGGGCGCTAACTATGGCTACACCTTC.

This rearrangement joins TRBV30 to TRBJ1-4; TRBD1 agrees at 7 bases. This CDR3 has 13 amino acids. Germline CDR1 GTSNPN, CDR2 SVGIG (reference sequence). The V and J ends lost 8 bases and 7 bases, in that order; junction bases with no gene match: 10. The CDR3 DNA is TGTGCCGGGGCTCGACAGGGATCTGAAAAACTGTTTTTT. Protein sequence: CAGARQGSEKLFF.

The J gene is TRBJ1-5, the V gene TRBV5-5; D is perhaps TRBD1 (6 bases). There are 16 residues in the CDR3. V dropped 4 bases and J dropped 0 bases, with 14 bases sitting between them. Germline CDR1 is SGHKS and CDR2 is YYEKEE (reference sequence). CDR3 sequence (DNA): TGTGCCAGCAGCACCGGGACACCCAATAGCAATCAGCCCCAGCATTTT. The encoded protein is CASSTGTPNSNQPQHF.

The rearrangement joins TRBV30 to TRBJ1-1; 7 nucleotides line up with TRBD1. The CDR3 consists of 13 residues. Germline CDR1 is GTSNPN and CDR2 is SVGIG (reference sequence). V lost 0 bases and J lost 11; bases outside the gene matches: 9. The CDR3 nucleotides are TGTGCCTGGAGTGTCAGGGGGGCGCGAGCCGCTTTCTTT. Protein: CAWSVRGARAAFF.

The chain recombines TRBV3-1 (or the pseudogene TRBV3-2) with TRBJ2-5; 11 nucleotides agree with TRBD1. The CDR3 runs to 13 residues. Losses at the gene ends were 6 bases for V and 5 bases for J; bases not matched to a gene: 2. From germline, CDR1 is LGHDT and CDR2 YNNKEL (reference sequence). CDR3 nucleotides: TGTGCCAGCAGTAGGGACAGGGGGGAGACCCAGTACTTC. Protein sequence: CASSRDRGETQYF.

This chain joins TRBV20-1 and TRBJ1-5; D not certain. Germline V gene sequence: CDR1 DFQATT, CDR2 SNEGSKA (reference sequence). V was clipped by 3 bases and J by 1 base, with 10 bases between them. CDR3 length: 14 residues. CDR3 DNA sequence: TGCAGTGCTAGTGCCCGAGGGAGCAATCAGCCCCAGCATTTT. Protein sequence: CSASARGSNQPQHF.

The chain couples TRBV27 to TRBJ1-5, with 8 bases fitting TRBD1. Germline trimming cut 4 bases from V and 4 bases from J; bases unmatched to any gene: 12. Per germline, CDR1 MNHEY and CDR2 SMNVEV (reference sequence). The CDR3 is 17 amino acids. The CDR3 DNA reads TGTGCCAGCAGTTCGATACAGGGGGTCCTAGCAAATCAGCCCCAGCATTTT. Translated: CASSSIQGVLANQPQHF.

The chain uses TRBV7-6 and TRBJ1-1; the D gene is possibly TRBD1 (6 bases). The CDR3 length is 13 residues. V lost 5 bases and J 2 bases, leaving 9 bases between the germline ends. Germline values: CDR1 SGHVS, CDR2 FNYEAQ. The CDR3 sequence: CASSAGTNTEAFF. Written as DNA, the CDR3 is TGTGCCAGCAGCGCTGGGACAAACACTGAAGCTTTCTTT.

This sequence joins TRBV2 and TRBJ2-3; D not resolved. The CDR3 is 14 residues long. Germline CDR1 SNHLY, CDR2 FYNNEI. Trimming removed 8 bases at V and 2 bases at J, with 14 bases between. The CDR3 nucleotides are TGTGCCAGCTACAGTGACACAGACACAGATACGCAGTATTTT. Its protein product is CASYSDTDTDTQYF.